The present TCR beta chain was sequenced within a study of blood T cells in healthy people across ages. Combining a sample-barcoded 5' primer with a J-beta primer mix, a second PCR ran for about 7 to 11 cycles. MiXCR was run by TCRdb on the 5' RACE reads, yielding one entry per CDR3 protein. This table has 1.5 million to 2 million distinct CDR3 sequences, around half appearing once. The CDR3 loop spans 15 amino acids. The germline V gene encodes CDR1 SGHRS and CDR2 YFSETQ. V lost 3 bases to trimming and J lost 3 bases; unmatched junction nucleotides: 3. This clonotype has just a few counts. This TCR derives from a middle-aged woman in good health. The chain is built from TRBV5-1 and TRBJ2-5; 12 nucleotides align to TRBD2. Material for sequencing was blood. The CDR3 sequence: CASSWGLAGKETQYF. The CDR3 nucleotides read TGCGCCAGCAGCTGGGGACTAGCGGGTAAAGAGACCCAGTACTTC. The entire variable domain, with the rest obtained from reference TRBV5-1 and TRBJ2-5, is as follows: KAGVTQTPRYLIKTRGQQVTLSCSPISGHRSVSWYQQTPGQGLQFLFEYFSETQRNKGNFPGRFSGRQFSNSRSEMNVSTLELGDSALYLCASSWGLAGKETQYFGPGTRLLVL.